These 18 T cell receptor beta chains were sequenced from one sample in a study of CD8 T cells in ankylosing spondylitis. No antigen has been identified for these receptors. TCRdb reprocessed the 5' RACE reads via MiXCR and lists one record per CDR3 protein. The sample comprises approximately 300,000 distinct CDR3 sequences, 7.5% to 9% of which are singletons, and 13% to 15% rests with the top ten. Whole-study findings and limits: Blood from ankylosing spondylitis patients appeared to carry a characteristic roughly 8-variant TCR beta motif.

Sequenced material: blood, either unsorted or a sorted T cell fraction (not recorded which). These receptors originate from a male donor with ankylosing spondylitis.

V is TRBV19 and J is TRBJ1-1, with no clear D. The ends were cut back, 6 bases at V and 1 base at J, with 21 bases in the middle. Per the germline V gene, CDR1 is LNHDA and CDR2 is SQIVND (reference sequence). The CDR3 spans 17 residues. DNA of the CDR3: TGTGCCAGTAGCAACCCCCCCCTTAGAGGAGGGAACACTGAAGCTTTCTTT. This encodes CASSNPPLRGGNTEAFF.

The table lists this clonotype with many counts. This chain uses TRBV5-1 with TRBJ2-3; D not certain. The CDR3 runs to 12 residues. The germline V and J ends were trimmed by 0 bases and 6 bases, with 5 bases remaining between them. Germline V gene lookup returns CDR1 SGHRS and CDR2 YFSETQ. The CDR3 here is CASSLAWDTQYF. Written as DNA, the CDR3 is TGCGCCAGCAGCTTGGCATGGGATACGCAGTATTTT. The variable domain in full, with the rest retrieved from reference TRBV5-1 and TRBJ2-3, is KAGVTQTPRYLIKTRGQQVTLSCSPISGHRSVSWYQQTPGQGLQFLFEYFSETQRNKGNFPGRFSGRQFSNSRSEMNVSTLELGDSALYLCASSLAWDTQYFGPGTRLTVL.

This clonotype has at least ten counts. The chain recombines TRBV5-1 with TRBJ2-1; tentatively, D is TRBD1 (5 bases). Trimming cost V 2 bases and J 2 bases, with 8 bases left between them. Germline V gene lookup returns CDR1 SGHRS and CDR2 YFSETQ. The CDR3 has 14 residues. CDR3 in amino acids: CASSFTGTYNEQFF. The CDR3 DNA sequence: TGCGCCAGCAGCTTCACAGGCACCTACAATGAGCAGTTCTTC.

This clonotype was seen a handful of times. The V call is TRBV4-2, the J call TRBJ2-1; 8 bases line up with TRBD2. Germline V gene sequence: CDR1 LGHNA, CDR2 YNFKEQ. Unmatched junction bases numbered 3, after V lost 0 bases and J lost 5 bases. This CDR3 comprises 15 residues. CDR3 in DNA: TGTGCCAGCAGCCAAGACGGGAGGGGGGACAATGAGCAGTTCTTC. Translating gives CASSQDGRGDNEQFF.

V and J are TRBV20-1 and TRBJ2-3; 10 bases map to TRBD2. Germline V gene sequence: CDR1 DFQATT, CDR2 SNEGSKA (reference sequence). CDR3 length equals 16 residues. V shed 0 bases and J 9 bases; nucleotides not matched to a gene: 12. The chain's CDR3 is CSARDPQREGRGTQYF. The CDR3 region has the DNA TGCAGTGCTAGAGATCCCCAGCGGGAGGGTCGTGGGACGCAGTATTTT.

This clonotype was seen ten or more times. The rearrangement joins TRBV12-3 or TRBV12-4 to TRBJ2-7; 8 bases fit TRBD2. The CDR3 is made up of 15 amino acids. V was pared by 1 base and J by 6 bases, with 8 bases of the junction left unmatched. DNA for the CDR3: TGTGCCAGCAGTTTAGAGTTGGGACTAGGCTCCGAGCAGTACTTC. It specifies CASSLELGLGSEQYF.

The chain couples TRBV5-6 to TRBJ2-1; D is perhaps TRBD1 or TRBD2 (5 bases each). This CDR3 region has 14 residues. The germline CDR1 and CDR2 sequences are SGHDT and YYEEEE. With 5 bases removed from V and 5 bases from J, the gap between germline ends came to 14 bases. In DNA form, the CDR3 reads TGTGCCAGCAGTCTCCCGCAGGGACACAATGAGCAGTTCTTC. Translation: CASSLPQGHNEQFF.

This clonotype was picked up a small number of times. The chain employs TRBV5-1 and TRBJ2-5; no clear D. Germline V gives CDR1 SGHRS, CDR2 YFSETQ. Trimming took 0 bases from V and 6 from J, leaving 12 bases between them. The CDR3 length is 14 residues. This chain's CDR3 is CASSLVPEGKTQYF. The CDR3 DNA reads as TGCGCCAGCAGCTTGGTCCCTGAAGGCAAGACCCAGTACTTC.

This clonotype has a count of ten or more. The chain employs TRBV12-3 or TRBV12-4 and TRBJ2-1; the match to TRBD1 covers 8 bases. V was clipped by 6 bases and J by 1 base; unmatched bases: 5. The CDR3 contains 15 residues. CDR3 loop: CASSITGGSYNEQFF. In DNA form, the CDR3 reads TGTGCCAGCAGCATTACAGGGGGGTCCTACAATGAGCAGTTCTTC.

This clonotype was recorded a few times. The rearrangement links TRBV28 to TRBJ2-7; a possible D gene is TRBD1 (5 bases). The V gene's germline CDR1 is MDHEN and CDR2 SYDVKM. V shed 1 base and J shed 5 bases, with 12 bases lying between them. CDR3 length: 14 amino acids. The CDR3 spells CASSLSQGAHEQYF. The CDR3 region has the DNA TGTGCCAGCAGTTTATCCCAGGGTGCGCACGAGCAGTACTTC.

This clonotype occurred a few times. V and J are TRBV7-9 and TRBJ2-7; D is undetermined. V lost 5 bases, J lost 2 bases, and 19 bases lay in between. The CDR3 runs to 16 residues. Germline CDR1 SEHNR, CDR2 FQNEAQ (reference sequence). CDR3 sequence: CASSRSQNQHPYEQYF. The CDR3 DNA follows: TGTGCCAGCAGCCGATCTCAAAATCAGCACCCCTACGAGCAGTACTTC.

This clonotype was observed many times. V usage is TRBV4-1 and J usage is TRBJ2-2, with unresolved D. CDR1 is MGHRA, CDR2 YSYEKL, per germline. The CDR3 loop spans 15 amino acids. With 4 bases removed from V and 5 bases from J, the gap between germline ends came to 14 bases. The CDR3: CASSLSSLGTGELFF. In DNA, the CDR3 is TGCGCCAGCAGCCTATCCTCCTTAGGGACCGGGGAGCTGTTTTTT.

This clonotype occurred a few times. The chain joins TRBV7-2 to TRBJ2-7, with 10 bases that match TRBD2. Germline V gene sequence: CDR1 SGHTA, CDR2 FQGNSA. The ends lost 3 bases at V and 0 bases at J; junction bases unmatched: 2. The CDR3 runs to 15 residues. This CDR3 reads CASSLGLARSYEQYF. DNA of the CDR3: TGTGCCAGCAGCTTGGGACTAGCGCGCTCCTACGAGCAGTACTTC.

The chain carries TRBV28 and TRBJ2-7; 10 positions match TRBD2. The germline V gene encodes CDR1 MDHEN and CDR2 SYDVKM. The CDR3 sequence is 15 residues long. The J segment lost 3 bases and the V segment lost 4 bases, leaving 6 bases of the junction unmatched. The CDR3 reads CASSSRLAGVYEQYF. Here the CDR3 DNA reads TGTGCCAGCAGTTCCCGGCTAGCGGGAGTCTACGAGCAGTACTTC. Using reference TRBV28 and TRBJ2-7 for the parts outside the CDR3, the full variable domain is DVKVTQSSRYLVKRTGEKVFLECVQDMDHENMFWYRQDPGLGLRLIYFSYDVKMKEKGDIPEGYSVSREKKERFSLILESASTNQTSMYLCASSSRLAGVYEQYFGPGTRLTVT.

The rearrangement links TRBV29-1 to TRBJ1-1, with TRBD1 identical over 7 bases. This CDR3 comprises 13 residues. V lost 6 bases, J lost 5 bases, and 9 bases stayed unmatched. Germline V CDR1 and CDR2: SQVTM, ANQGSEA. The CDR3, as DNA: TGCAGCGTGGGAGGGCAGGGGGGAACTGAAGCTTTCTTT. It encodes CSVGGQGGTEAFF.

This chain uses TRBV7-2 with TRBJ1-2; 8 bases line up with TRBD1. Germline loops: CDR1 SGHTA, CDR2 FQGNSA. The CDR3 covers 13 residues. J gave up 8 bases and V 5 bases, and 7 bases lay outside the gene matches. The CDR3 reads CASSLGQGKGYTF. The CDR3 DNA sequence: TGTGCCAGCAGCCTCGGACAGGGCAAAGGCTACACCTTC.

The chain employs TRBV7-9 and TRBJ2-1, with TRBD2 as a possible D gene (5 bases). V was pared by 7 bases and J by 5 bases, with 18 bases between. The germline gives CDR1 SEHNR, CDR2 FQNEAQ (reference sequence). The CDR3 spans 15 residues. CDR3 region: CASNKYEGTNNEQFF. The CDR3 DNA follows: TGTGCCAGCAACAAATACGAGGGAACCAACAATGAGCAGTTCTTC.

The rearrangement uses TRBV6-1 and TRBJ2-3; TRBD2 matches 7 bases. Germline CDR1 MNHNS, CDR2 SASEGT. V lost 8 bases, J lost 4 bases, and 9 bases stayed unmatched. This CDR3 contains 14 residues. The CDR3 loop reads CASLQRDVPDTQYF. The CDR3 bases are TGTGCCAGCCTGCAGCGGGATGTCCCAGATACGCAGTATTTT.